Described below is a single T cell receptor (beta chain) sequence and its context. Its recognized antigen is unknown. The sample holds no much larger clone one base away, and base qualities are not on file. TCR CDR3 regions were amplified from genomic DNA by multiplex PCR using the deep immunoSEQ assay. Extracted genomic DNA from each cell subset was distributed evenly across all wells of several immunoSEQ 96-well plates, and each plate was treated as a replicate. For sorted subsets, each replicate PCR was loaded with around 220 ng genomic DNA, equivalent to 25,000 to 35,000 T cell genomes. Purified libraries were quantified with a Qubit 3.0 fluorometer, sized on a Bioanalyzer 2100, and re-quantified with the KAPA Library Quantification kit. Each immunoSEQ 96-well plate was sequenced on its own single-read 150-cycle Illumina NextSeq 550 flow cell. The study's own analysis went as follows. Because the immunoSEQ output included only junctional sequences and no quality scores, the filtering could not be the same as the filtering used for full-length reads. To assign V/J genes and CDR3, sequences were annotated using PyIR, a Python wrapper for IgBLAST v1.9, with IMGT germline references. Reads with weak V/J assignments (E-value above 1e-6), missing CDR3, stop codons, out-of-frame junctions, or ambiguous translated residues were removed. V3J clonotypes were defined by identical inferred V gene, J gene, and CDR3 amino acid sequence. Percentage overlap between repertoires was calculated by dividing the number of shared unique clonotypes by the size of the smaller repertoire. Repertoire richness was assessed with RTK rarefaction, the Chao1 estimator, and Recon v2.1 estimates of unobserved clonotypes. Generation probabilities for all TCRbeta clonotypes obtained by the gDNA method from a handful of donors were computed using OLGA. TCRdb re-hosts the immuneACCESS table, in-frame sequences only. Its copies lack some clones; in the studies checked, an unresolved V gene accounts for under half of them, and the cause for the rest is not known. For V, J and clone size, that table is used; D and trimming come from the DNA. Counted in this sample were roughly 2,000,000 clones; about 94% of them appeared once. The ten largest clones capture less than 2% of the sample.

The V end loses 5 bases and the J end loses 1 base, and a stretch of 17 bases separates them. The CDR3 measures 16 amino acids from cysteine to phenylalanine. The kept DNA is CDR3 alone, 48 bases in frame from the first base. According to the germline V gene, CDR1 reads MGHRA and CDR2 reads YSYEKL. This record belongs to a study of shared clonotypes between healthy human individuals (dated by TCRdb to 2020 to 2021). For the wider study: A couple of women and a few men aged 18 to 49 years were included in the cohort. Per donor, three plates each were used for CD4 naive and CD4 memory, two for CD8 naive, and one for CD8 memory. The study deeply sequenced blood TCR repertoires of five healthy adults to estimate repertoire size and the extent of clonotype sharing between individuals. To increase sequencing depth and limit assay-specific biases, TCR repertoire library preparation and sequencing were carried out by different laboratories using diverse techniques. Each donor's leukapheresis produced roughly between roughly 0.85 and 9 billion PBMCs. The paper as a whole reports these results and caveats: The small number of donors limited the genetic and exposure-history diversity represented. Sampling was limited to blood, and TCR repertoires in tissue likely differ from TCR repertoires in blood. Estimated clonotype richness was generally larger for naive than for memory subsets. Compared with non-shared clonotypes, the clonotypes found in all four sorted-subset donors had higher generation probabilities. Sharing across several donors was observed for around 4.8% of naive CD4, over 3% of naive CD8, 2% to 2.5% of memory CD4, and over 0.3% of memory CD8 clonotypes. Rarefaction of sorted-subset datasets indicated incomplete sequencing despite the large sequencing depth. Pairwise subsampling led to the expectation that sequencing depth would affect the degree of clonotype sharing among donors.

For the CD8 naive samples, CD45RO-negative cells were positively selected for CCR7, yielding a CD45RA+CCR7+ population from which TemRA cells were excluded. Donors were healthy HIV-negative adults with no recently reported acute infections or vaccinations. Every donor was a Caucasian adult living in Nashville, Tennessee, USA. Blood was obtained by leukapheresis, after which PBMCs were separated by Ficoll-Histopaque density gradient centrifugation and cryopreserved in liquid nitrogen vapor phase. Analytical flow cytometry was used to check the purity and quantity of every magnetically sorted T cell population. From each sorted fraction, genomic DNA was isolated and quantified by UV absorbance on a Nanodrop 2000c.

Rearrangement joined TRBV4-1 to TRBJ1-2; TRBD1 might be the D gene, on 6 matching bases. The clonotype originates from a man aged 18 to 35 in good health. Some clones in this sample may be carry-over from other donors' samples. Material: naive CD8+ T cells from PBMCs. Sample cell subset or site, as interpreted from the label and publication: CD45RA+CCR7+. The nucleotide sequence reads as follows: TGCGCCAGCAGCGAAGGGACATCCCAACTTAACTATGGCTACACCTTC. The translation is CASSEGTSQLNYGYTF.